The 29 T cell receptor beta chains given below trace back to one sample, sequenced in a study of PD-1 blockade in classical Hodgkin lymphoma. The method was immunoSEQ multiplex PCR; TCRdb's version includes in-frame clones alone and lacks a portion of them. The table records under 40,000 clones, about four fifths of them present only once. In every patient, relapse followed autologous stem cell transplantation, while exposure to brentuximab vedotin differed. Source: peripheral blood mononuclear cells (PBMCs), taken at baseline. Every receptor here comes from a human donor with classical Hodgkin lymphoma.

This clone was counted a few times. This CDR3 is CASKERNYGYTF. CDR3 bases: TGTGCCAGCAAGGAACGTAACTATGGCTACACCTTC. The V call is TRBV6-5, the J call TRBJ1-2; D is undetermined. This CDR3 is built from 12 residues. V was shortened by 7 bases and J by 1 base, with 7 bases between the two germline ends. Germline lookup yields CDR1 MNHEY and CDR2 SVGAGI.

V usage is TRBV7-6 and J usage is TRBJ2-1; TRBD2 agrees at 10 bases. The germline V gene encodes CDR1 SGHVS and CDR2 FNYEAQ. The CDR3 contains 15 residues. The ends lost 4 bases at V and 6 bases at J; junction bases unmatched: 6. CDR3 sequence (DNA): TGTGCCAGCAGCTCATATAGCGGGGGGCGCAATGAGCAGTTCTTC. Protein: CASSSYSGGRNEQFF.

The chain carries TRBV19 and TRBJ1-1, with 7 bases fitting TRBD1. V was clipped by 5 bases and J by 6 bases; unmatched bases: 9. The germline V gene encodes CDR1 LNHDA and CDR2 SQIVND (reference sequence). CDR3 length equals 14 residues. The CDR3 is CASSAPERGPEAFF. In DNA, the CDR3 is TGTGCCAGTAGTGCCCCCGAAAGGGGGCCTGAAGCTTTCTTT.

This chain uses TRBV6-5 with TRBJ2-6; D ambiguous. Deletions cut 6 bases from V and 0 bases from J, with 9 bases between. CDR1 MNHEY and CDR2 SVGAGI come from the germline V gene. The CDR3 spans 15 residues. Written as DNA, the CDR3 is TGTGCCAGCAGATTTGTACCCTCTGGGGCCAACGTCCTGACTTTC. Its protein is CASRFVPSGANVLTF.

The rearrangement uses TRBV19 and TRBJ2-7, with D possibly TRBD1 on 5 matching bases. Germline CDR1 and CDR2: LNHDA and SQIVND (reference sequence). The length of the CDR3 is 16 residues. The ends were cut back, 5 bases at V and 0 bases at J, with 17 bases in the middle. CDR3 amino acids: CASSSRGGPSSYEQYF. The CDR3 DNA is TGTGCCAGTAGTTCTAGGGGCGGACCGAGCTCCTACGAGCAGTACTTC.

This chain links TRBV7-2 with TRBJ1-3, with D perhaps TRBD1 (6 bases). This CDR3 is built from 17 residues. V was shortened by 0 bases and J by 4 bases, with 16 bases between the two germline ends. From germline, CDR1 is SGHTA and CDR2 FQGNSA. This chain's CDR3 is CASSLAPSGAWGNTIYF. DNA for the CDR3: TGTGCCAGCAGCTTAGCCCCGTCGGGGGCGTGGGGAAACACCATATATTTT. Full variable domain (missing parts from reference TRBV7-2 and TRBJ1-3): GAGVSQSPSNKVTEKGKDVELRCDPISGHTALYWYRQSLGQGLEFLIYFQGNSAPDKSGLPSDRFSAERTGGSVSTLTIQRTQQEDSAVYLCASSLAPSGAWGNTIYFGEGSWLTVV.

In this sample, this clone turned up once. The chain joins TRBV19 to TRBJ1-1, with TRBD1 matching over 9 bases. CDR3 length equals 15 residues. Germline V gives CDR1 LNHDA, CDR2 SQIVND (reference sequence). V lost 6 bases, J lost 6 bases, and 11 bases stayed unmatched. The CDR3 bases are TGTGCCAGTAGATTATCCGGACAGGGGAATCCTGAAGCTTTCTTT. It yields the protein CASRLSGQGNPEAFF.

The J gene is TRBJ2-5, the V gene TRBV2; 8 nucleotides agree with TRBD1. V lost 6 bases and J lost 2; bases outside the gene matches: 11. The CDR3 runs 16 residues. Germline V gives CDR1 SNHLY, CDR2 FYNNEI. This CDR3 is CASSNGRQGPQETQYF. The DNA for the CDR3 is TGTGCCAGCAGCAACGGCCGACAGGGGCCACAAGAGACCCAGTACTTC.

V gene TRBV10-3 combines with J gene TRBJ2-1, with 9 bases matching TRBD1. V was clipped by 5 bases and J by 4 bases; unmatched bases: 6. Germline loops: CDR1 ENHRY, CDR2 SYGVKD. This CDR3 contains 15 residues. CDR3: CAISLTTGGYNEQFF. The CDR3 DNA reads TGTGCCATCAGTTTAACGACAGGGGGTTACAATGAGCAGTTCTTC.

This rearrangement joins TRBV7-3 to TRBJ2-3; D possibly matches TRBD1 or TRBD2 (5 bases each). The V end lost 3 bases, the J end lost 0 bases, and 7 bases lay between the germline ends. The CDR3 has 14 residues. Germline CDR1 and CDR2: SGHTA and FQGTGA. CDR3 DNA sequence: TGTGCCAGCAGCTTGGGGGACAGCACAGATACGCAGTATTTT. This translates into CASSLGDSTDTQYF.

The CDR3 here is CASSPHSTGNTEAFF. The CDR3, as DNA: TGTGCCAGCTCACCACATTCCACGGGGAACACTGAAGCTTTCTTT. The chain recombines TRBV18 with TRBJ1-1; D not resolved. CDR3 length: 15 amino acids. Germline assignment: CDR1 KGHSH and CDR2 LQKENI. Trimming left V 1 base short and J 1 base short, with 10 bases between. The whole variable domain, filled in from reference TRBV18 and TRBJ1-1, reads NAGVMQNPRHLVRRRGQEARLRCSPMKGHSHVYWYRQLPEEGLKFMVYLQKENIIDESGMPKERFSAEFPKEGPSILRIQQVVRGDSAAYFCASSPHSTGNTEAFFGQGTRLTVV.

V and J are TRBV7-9 and TRBJ1-3; D remains ambiguous. The CDR3 is 14 amino acids. Germline CDR1 and CDR2: SEHNR and FQNEAQ (reference sequence). Trimming removed 5 bases from V and 0 bases from J, with 8 bases in between. CDR3 residues: CASSRWGSGNTIYF. The CDR3 coding sequence is TGTGCCAGCAGCCGTTGGGGCTCTGGAAACACCATATATTTT.

The gene calls are TRBV6-5 and TRBJ1-2; 7 bases are shared with TRBD1. This CDR3 contains 13 residues. V shed 2 bases, J shed 7 bases, and the junction held 4 bases outside the gene matches. CDR1 and CDR2 (germline): MNHEY, SVGAGI. CDR3 amino acids: CASSYEGARGYTF. The CDR3 DNA sequence: TGTGCCAGCAGTTACGAGGGGGCGCGTGGCTACACCTTC.

The chain couples TRBV28 to TRBJ1-1; 7 nucleotides line up with TRBD1. CDR3 length: 13 amino acids. The germline V gene has CDR1 MDHEN and CDR2 SYDVKM. J lost 7 bases, V lost 9 bases, and 11 bases had no gene match. As DNA, the CDR3 is TGTGCCAGTACCAGGGGGTCTTGGATTGAAGCTTTCTTT. Protein product: CASTRGSWIEAFF.

The V and J genes are TRBV18 and TRBJ1-5, with D perhaps TRBD1 (5 bases). CDR3 length equals 14 residues. From germline, CDR1 is KGHSH and CDR2 LQKENI. The V end was cut by 2 bases, the J end by 11 bases, with 16 bases between. CDR3 sequence (DNA): TGTGCCAGCTCACCAACTTCAGGGACGTTGGCCCAGCATTTT. Translated: CASSPTSGTLAQHF.

V is TRBV7-8 and J is TRBJ1-5; D unclear. This CDR3 has 13 residues. Germline assignment: CDR1 SGHVS and CDR2 FQNEAQ. V dropped 1 base and J dropped 1 base, with 2 bases sitting between them. Written as DNA, the CDR3 is TGTGCCAGCAGCTTAGTGAGCAATCAGCCCCAGCATTTT. The encoded protein is CASSLVSNQPQHF.

The rearrangement uses TRBV6-5 and TRBJ2-3; D not certain. CDR1 is MNHEY and CDR2 is SVGAGI in the germline V gene. Trimming shortened V by 2 bases and J by 2 bases, and 14 bases separated the two germline ends. This CDR3 comprises 16 residues. The CDR3 loop is CASSYQLSGPTDTQYF. The DNA for the CDR3 is TGTGCCAGCAGTTACCAGTTGTCGGGCCCCACAGATACGCAGTATTTT.

The V gene is TRBV2, the J gene TRBJ1-2; D is ambiguous. The CDR3 has 12 residues. The V and J ends lost 7 bases and 4 bases respectively, with 10 bases between them. CDR1 is SNHLY and CDR2 is FYNNEI in the germline V gene. The CDR3 nucleotides are TGTGCCAGCAAGCAAGAAACCTATGGCTACACCTTC. This encodes CASKQETYGYTF. Full variable domain (missing parts from reference TRBV2 and TRBJ1-2): EPEVTQTPSHQVTQMGQEVILRCVPISNHLYFYWYRQILGQKVEFLVSFYNNEISEKSEIFDDQFSVERPDGSNFTLKIRSTKLEDSAMYFCASKQETYGYTFGSGTRLTVV.

This clone was detected only a few times. V and J are TRBV9 and TRBJ2-3; D unclear. Trimming pared 2 bases from V and 1 base from J, leaving 5 bases between. CDR3 length equals 13 residues. CDR1 and CDR2 (germline): SGDLS, YYNGEE. The CDR3 here is CASSVGGTDTQYF. As DNA, the CDR3 is TGTGCCAGCAGCGTCGGCGGCACAGATACGCAGTATTTT.

CDR3 DNA sequence: TGTGCCAGTAGTATGGTAGAGTTCAATTCACCCCTCCACTTT. It is translated as CASSMVEFNSPLHF. This chain connects TRBV19 to TRBJ1-6; D gene unclear. The germline V and J ends were trimmed by 3 bases and 7 bases, with 10 bases remaining between them. The CDR3 is 14 amino acids. In germline, CDR1 is LNHDA, CDR2 SQIVND (reference sequence).

The chain employs TRBV5-6 and TRBJ1-3; D might be TRBD1 (5 bases). CDR1 is SGHDT, CDR2 YYEEEE, per germline. Trimming shortened V by 6 bases and J by 3 bases, and 13 bases separated the two germline ends. The CDR3 runs 14 residues. CDR3 in amino acids: CASTFPGNGNTIYF. The CDR3 nucleotides read TGTGCCAGCACCTTTCCAGGGAATGGAAACACCATATATTTT.

This clone has just one count. The rearrangement joins TRBV4-3 to TRBJ2-1, with 8 bases fitting TRBD1. Per the germline V gene, CDR1 is LGHNA and CDR2 is YSLEER. V shed 0 bases and J 7 bases; nucleotides not matched to a gene: 8. CDR3 length: 16 residues. CDR3 loop: CASSQDLDRAGNEQFF. CDR3 DNA: TGCGCCAGCAGCCAAGATTTGGACAGGGCGGGAAATGAGCAGTTCTTC.

This rearrangement joins TRBV5-1 to TRBJ2-3; 10 nucleotides agree with TRBD2. The CDR3 sequence is 14 residues long. The V segment lost 4 bases and the J segment 6 bases; nucleotides outside the gene matches: 5. Germline V gene data show CDR1 as SGHRS and CDR2 as YFSETQ. The CDR3 spells CASSPLAGDDTQYF. CDR3 nucleotides: TGCGCCAGCAGCCCCCTAGCGGGGGACGATACGCAGTATTTT. The full variable domain, its missing parts supplied by reference TRBV5-1 and TRBJ2-3, is KAGVTQTPRYLIKTRGQQVTLSCSPISGHRSVSWYQQTPGQGLQFLFEYFSETQRNKGNFPGRFSGRQFSNSRSEMNVSTLELGDSALYLCASSPLAGDDTQYFGPGTRLTVL.

The chain is built from TRBV4-3 and TRBJ2-2, with a weak D call TRBD2 (5 bases). This CDR3 has 15 amino acids. V dropped 4 bases and J dropped 2 bases, with 11 bases sitting between them. CDR1 is LGHNA and CDR2 is YSLEER in the germline V gene. The CDR3 nucleotides are TGCGCCAGCAGCCGCCTCAGCGGAAACACCGGGGAGCTGTTTTTT. It translates to CASSRLSGNTGELFF.

The V gene is TRBV19, the J gene TRBJ1-3; D remains unclear. Looked up from germline, CDR1 is LNHDA and CDR2 is SQIVND (reference sequence). Between the trimmed V and J ends, which lost 5 bases and 0 bases, there was a span of 17 bases. The CDR3 is 17 amino acids. The CDR3 DNA reads TGTGCCAGTAGTCCGGAGGCTCACCGCCTCTCTGGAAACACCATATATTTT. The encoded protein is CASSPEAHRLSGNTIYF.

The chain uses TRBV7-8 and TRBJ2-3, with D possibly being TRBD2 (6 bases). Deletions cut 4 bases from V and 0 bases from J, with 14 bases between. This CDR3 has 16 amino acids. Germline values: CDR1 SGHVS, CDR2 FQNEAQ. The CDR3 protein is CASSSTGDSSTDTQYF. The CDR3 DNA is TGTGCCAGCAGCTCTACGGGAGATTCTAGCACAGATACGCAGTATTTT.

V is TRBV10-3 and J is TRBJ1-2, with D perhaps matching TRBD1 (6 bases). The CDR3 is made up of 14 amino acids. V lost 2 bases and J lost 4, with 11 bases in between. The germline gives CDR1 ENHRY, CDR2 SYGVKD. CDR3 bases: TGTGCCATCAGTGAGGGAAGGGGGGCCTATGGCTACACCTTC. As protein: CAISEGRGAYGYTF.

This clone was seen only once. The chain employs TRBV6-5 and TRBJ1-1, with D tentatively TRBD1 (6 bases). V was shortened by 0 bases and J by 5 bases, with 13 bases between the two germline ends. Per germline, CDR1 MNHEY and CDR2 SVGAGI. This CDR3 is 15 amino acids long. CDR3: CASSYSTGIGTEAFF. The DNA of the CDR3 is TGTGCCAGCAGTTACTCAACAGGGATAGGGACTGAAGCTTTCTTT.

This sequence joins TRBV18 and TRBJ2-7, with 7 bases fitting TRBD1. Trimming removed 6 bases from V and 2 bases from J; junction bases left unmatched: 7. Germline CDR1 KGHSH, CDR2 LQKENI. The CDR3 runs 14 residues. The CDR3 DNA sequence: TGTGCCAGCTCCCTAGTCAGGGGGACCTACGAGCAGTACTTC. This gives the protein CASSLVRGTYEQYF.